This TCR beta chain appears in the sequencing data of a study of T cells after yellow fever vaccination. The study's findings and limits: Subsequent booster samples again held most clones from primary vaccination (nearly 98% CD4, about 86% CD8).

This clonotype was seen at least ten times. The antigen remains undetermined. TCRdb called the 5' RACE reads again in MiXCR, with one record for every CDR3 protein. The sample consists of some 300,000 distinct CDR3 sequences, roughly 8.4% of them appearing once. The input for sequencing was PBMCs, taken about 49 days after the first yellow fever vaccination. The receptor's source is a man aged 18 to 30 who received the YFV17D yellow fever vaccine.

This CDR3 is CASSLSDSAQETQYF. The CDR3 nucleotides are TGTGCCAGCAGCTTATCGGACAGTGCCCAAGAGACCCAGTACTTC. V and J are TRBV7-9 and TRBJ2-5, with TRBD1 as a possible D gene (6 bases). The V and J ends lost 2 bases and 1 base respectively, with 11 bases between them. The germline V gene has CDR1 SEHNR and CDR2 FQNEAQ (reference sequence). The CDR3 is made up of 15 amino acids.